This passage covers 20 T cell receptor beta chains from one sample sequenced in a study of T cells in Graves' hyperthyroidism and ophthalmopathy (dated by TCRdb to between 2019 and 2020). Receptor libraries were prepared by multiplex PCR. Sequencing was performed on an Illumina HiSeq 2000. Amplification of TCR beta CDR3 regions was carried out from RNA transcripts. For the first round of RT-PCR on the TCR CDR3, the HTBI primer set was used together with the Qiagen OneStep RT-PCR kit. Through fastp at Q25 and MiXCR, TCRdb rebuilt clones from the public reads, retaining in-frame beta chains. Under each unique CDR3 protein, matching rows form one entry showing the most common genes and DNA. The sample profile shows 220,000 or so distinct CDR3 sequences; around 17% of them were found once. The ten largest clones take up around 30% of the sample. Sequencing was carried out using blood. Receptor source: a woman in her late teens or twenties with Graves' ophthalmopathy.

In this sample, this clonotype turned up many times. The V gene is TRBV30, the J gene TRBJ2-1; D might be TRBD1 (5 bases). Trimming shortened V by 2 bases and J by 6 bases, and 11 bases separated the two germline ends. This CDR3 contains 13 residues. Germline CDR1 reads GTSNPN; CDR2 reads SVGIG (reference sequence). The CDR3 reads CAWSWGSTNEQFF. CDR3 coding DNA: TGTGCCTGGAGTTGGGGCAGTACCAATGAGCAGTTCTTC.

The chain is built from TRBV27 and TRBJ1-5; a weak D match, TRBD1 (5 bases). Deletions cut 6 bases from V and 12 bases from J, with 24 bases between. The germline gives CDR1 MNHEY, CDR2 SMNVEV (reference sequence). This CDR3 comprises 15 residues. The CDR3 DNA follows: TGTGCCAGCAGGCTCGAATACTCAGGGATGGGGGTCCAGCATTTT. This gives the protein CASRLEYSGMGVQHF.

On this clonotype itself: A read error may explain this, as a much larger clone is one base away. The rearrangement joins TRBV28 to TRBJ1-4; D uncertain. Per germline, CDR1 MDHEN and CDR2 SYDVKM. This CDR3 spans 13 amino acids. The DNA for the CDR3 is TGTGCCGGCAGCCCACAAACTAATGAAAAACTGTTTTTT. As protein: CAGSPQTNEKLFF. Drawing the rest from reference TRBV28 and TRBJ1-4, the complete variable domain is DVKVTQSSRYLVKRTGEKVFLECVQDMDHENMFWYRQDPGLGLRLIYFSYDVKMKEKGDIPEGYSVSREKKERFSLILESASTNQTSMYLCAGSPQTNEKLFFGSGTQLSVL.

This clonotype has at least ten counts. V usage is TRBV29-1 and J usage is TRBJ1-1; 11 bases map to TRBD1. Germline CDR1 and CDR2: SQVTM and ANQGSEA. Trimming at V came to 7 bases and at J to 1 base, leaving 8 bases not matched to a gene. The CDR3 loop spans 15 amino acids. CDR3 sequence (DNA): TGCAGCGCACTCGGGACAGGGGGGAAGAACACTGAAGCTTTCTTT. This translates into CSALGTGGKNTEAFF.

As concerns this clonotype: Given a much more abundant clone one base away, this may be a read error. The genes are TRBV12-3 or TRBV12-4 and TRBJ2-7; D might be TRBD2 (5 bases). The CDR3 runs 13 residues. V was cut by 4 bases and J by 9 bases, with 16 bases left in between. The CDR3 DNA sequence: TGTGCCAGCAGTTCCAGCGGACTCCCGAGGCAGTACTTC. Protein: CASSSSGLPRQYF.

In this sample, this clonotype turned up many times. V and J are TRBV20-1 and TRBJ2-1; 10 positions agree with TRBD1. V dropped 3 bases and J dropped 3; count of bases not matched to a gene: 17. The CDR3 contains 19 residues. Germline CDR1 is DFQATT and CDR2 is SNEGSKA (reference sequence). CDR3 coding DNA: TGCAGTGCTAGGGGACAGGGGAGGAGGAACTACGGCGGCTACAATGAGCAGTTCTTC. Translating gives CSARGQGRRNYGGYNEQFF.

This chain links TRBV13 with TRBJ2-7, with TRBD1 matching 9 bases. Germline assignment: CDR1 PRHDT and CDR2 FYEKMQ (reference sequence). The J segment lost 6 bases and the V segment lost 6 bases, leaving 18 bases of the junction unmatched. The CDR3 sequence is 17 residues long. CDR3 sequence: CASSHPGRRDRVPEQYF. The CDR3 nucleotides are TGTGCCAGCAGTCACCCCGGCCGCCGGGACAGGGTCCCCGAGCAGTACTTC. Full variable domain (missing parts from reference TRBV13 and TRBJ2-7): AAGVIQSPRHLIKEKRETATLKCYPIPRHDTVYWYQQGPGQDPQFLISFYEKMQSDKGSIPDRFSAQQFSDYHSELNMSSLELGDSALYFCASSHPGRRDRVPEQYFGPGTRLTVT.

The chain employs TRBV3-1 and TRBJ2-7; 9 bases match TRBD2. The CDR3 loop spans 14 amino acids. V was clipped by 5 bases and J by 6 bases; unmatched bases: 8. Germline V gene lookup returns CDR1 LGHDT and CDR2 YNNKEL (reference sequence). CDR3 in DNA: TGTGCCAGCAGCAGCCACGCGGGGGGGGGCGAGCAGTACTTC. Protein sequence: CASSSHAGGGEQYF.

This clonotype was found many times. CDR3 bases: TGTGCCAGCAGGGAATGGGGGGATCGCACAGATACGCAGTATTTT. Its translation: CASREWGDRTDTQYF. The chain recombines TRBV2 with TRBJ2-3; a weak D match, TRBD2 (6 bases). Trimming pared 6 bases from V and 1 base from J, leaving 14 bases between. This CDR3 has 15 residues. CDR1 is SNHLY, CDR2 FYNNEI, per germline.

The rearrangement uses TRBV28 and TRBJ2-1; 12 bases are a match to TRBD2. The germline V gene encodes CDR1 MDHEN and CDR2 SYDVKM. Trimming removed 7 bases from V and 3 bases from J; junction bases left unmatched: 19. This CDR3 is 20 amino acids long. Written as DNA, the CDR3 is TGTGCCAGCAACCCAACGGTGAGGACTAGCGGGGAGATTAACTACAATGAGCAGTTCTTC. Encoded protein: CASNPTVRTSGEINYNEQFF.

There are many counts of this clonotype. CDR3 sequence reads: CASSIDRGNTEAFF. CDR3 DNA sequence: TGTGCCAGTAGTATAGATCGGGGTAACACTGAAGCTTTCTTT. This chain uses TRBV19 with TRBJ1-1, with D unresolved. The CDR3 is made up of 14 amino acids. V was cut by 0 bases and J by 2 bases, with 7 bases left in between. Germline lookup yields CDR1 LNHDA and CDR2 SQIVND (reference sequence).

Comment on this clonotype: A much larger clonotype is one base distant, so this may be a read error. The chain links TRBV6-1 to TRBJ2-7; perhaps D is TRBD1 or TRBD2 (6 bases each). The CDR3 runs 12 residues. Trimming shortened V by 2 bases and J by 7 bases, and 9 bases separated the two germline ends. Germline V CDR1 and CDR2: MNHNS, SASEGT. Written as DNA, the CDR3 is TGTGCCAGCAGTGAAAGGGGGGAGGAGCAGTACTTC. Translation: CASSERGEEQYF.

There are many counts of this clonotype. The J gene is TRBJ2-5, the V gene TRBV29-1, with no clear D. The V gene lost 7 bases and the J gene lost 2 bases, with 14 bases spanning the gap. The CDR3 runs 13 residues. The germline V gene encodes CDR1 SQVTM and CDR2 ANQGSEA. CDR3 in DNA: TGCAGCGCTTCATGGCGGTTACAAGAGACCCAGTACTTC. Its translation is CSASWRLQETQYF.

This clonotype was recorded many times. The chain employs TRBV18 and TRBJ2-7; 9 bases line up with TRBD2. J lost 9 bases, V lost 3 bases, and 9 bases had no gene match. This CDR3 region has 14 residues. CDR1 KGHSH and CDR2 LQKENI come from the germline V gene. CDR3 sequence reads: CASSPNGAGGVQYF. The CDR3 nucleotides are TGTGCCAGCTCACCGAACGGAGCGGGAGGAGTGCAGTACTTC.

This clonotype was seen a few times. A much larger clone lies one base from this, so it may be a read error. The chain is built from TRBV11-2 and TRBJ2-1; 9 nucleotides match TRBD2. The germline gives CDR1 SGHAT, CDR2 FQNNGV. The CDR3 consists of 17 residues. V lost 1 base to trimming and J lost 3 bases; unmatched junction nucleotides: 7. CDR3 amino acids: CASSLGSGGPFYNEQFF. For the CDR3, the DNA is TGTGCCAGCAGCTTAGGGAGCGGGGGGCCTTTCTACAATGAGCAGTTCTTC.

This clonotype occurred a few times. Given a much more abundant clone one base away, this may be a read error. The V and J genes are TRBV4-2 and TRBJ2-7, with D unclear. Germline V gene data show CDR1 as LGHNA and CDR2 as YNFKEQ. The V gene lost 2 bases and the J gene lost 3 bases, with 14 bases spanning the gap. This CDR3 is 15 amino acids long. The CDR3 sequence is CASSQKIFSDYEQYF. The CDR3 DNA is TGTGCCAGCAGCCAAAAGATATTTTCGGACTACGAGCAGTACTTC.

This clonotype was recorded many times. The chain links TRBV6-2 or TRBV6-3 to TRBJ2-3, with 10 bases that match TRBD2. Germline CDR1 and CDR2: MNHEY and SVGEGT. This CDR3 comprises 15 residues. The V and J ends lost 10 bases and 2 bases, in that order; junction bases with no gene match: 9. The CDR3 sequence: CATGMLAGDTDTQYF. DNA of the CDR3: TGTGCCACCGGGATGCTAGCGGGAGACACAGATACGCAGTATTTT.

Comment on this clonotype: At one boundary the junction diverges from the germline segment, which might be a read error. The rearrangement links TRBV4-1 to TRBJ1-2; the D gene is possibly TRBD1 (6 bases). The CDR3 loop spans 14 amino acids. Looked up from germline, CDR1 is MGHRA and CDR2 is YSYEKL. CDR3 DNA: TGCGCCAGCGGCCAAGATCAGGGGACCTATGGCTACACCTTC. Translation: CASGQDQGTYGYTF.

Only a few counts were recorded for this clonotype. V is TRBV20-1 and J is TRBJ1-5; TRBD1 agrees at 11 bases. The CDR3 loop spans 19 amino acids. Trimming removed 1 base from V and 7 bases from J; junction bases left unmatched: 18. Germline CDR1 is DFQATT and CDR2 is SNEGSKA (reference sequence). CDR3 sequence (DNA): TGCAGTGCTAGAGCCCTACTCGCCGGGACAGGGGGAAGTCGGCAGCCCCAGCATTTT. The encoded protein is CSARALLAGTGGSRQPQHF.

This clonotype was counted only a few times. V usage is TRBV2 and J usage is TRBJ2-1; D remains unclear. The CDR3 spans 14 residues. V shed 6 bases and J shed 7 bases, with 16 bases lying between them. Germline values: CDR1 SNHLY, CDR2 FYNNEI. CDR3 region: CASSHHGNSNEQFF. CDR3 DNA: TGTGCCAGCAGCCACCACGGAAACTCTAATGAGCAGTTCTTC. The complete variable domain, with remaining parts taken from reference TRBV2 and TRBJ2-1, reads EPEVTQTPSHQVTQMGQEVILRCVPISNHLYFYWYRQILGQKVEFLVSFYNNEISEKSEIFDDQFSVERPDGSNFTLKIRSTKLEDSAMYFCASSHHGNSNEQFFGPGTRLTVL.